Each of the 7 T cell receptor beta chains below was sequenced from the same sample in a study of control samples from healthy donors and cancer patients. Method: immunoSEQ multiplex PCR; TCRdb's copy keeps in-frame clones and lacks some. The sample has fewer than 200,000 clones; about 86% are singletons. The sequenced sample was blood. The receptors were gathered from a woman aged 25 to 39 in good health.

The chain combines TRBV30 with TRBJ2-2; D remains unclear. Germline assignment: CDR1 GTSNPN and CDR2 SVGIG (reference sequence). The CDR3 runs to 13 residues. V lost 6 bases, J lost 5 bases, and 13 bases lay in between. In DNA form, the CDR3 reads TGTGCCTGCATCCTCCAGGCTACCGGGGAGCTGTTTTTT. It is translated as CACILQATGELFF. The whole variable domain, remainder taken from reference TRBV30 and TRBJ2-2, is SQTIHQWPATLVQPVGSPLSLECTVEGTSNPNLYWYRQAAGRGLQLLFYSVGIGQISSEVPQNLSASRPQDRQFILSSKKLLLSDSGFYLCACILQATGELFFGEGSRLTVL.

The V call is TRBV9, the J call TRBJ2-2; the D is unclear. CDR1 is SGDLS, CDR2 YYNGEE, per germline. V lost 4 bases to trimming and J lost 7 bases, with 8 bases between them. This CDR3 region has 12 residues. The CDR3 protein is CASSSISGELFF. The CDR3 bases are TGTGCCAGCAGCTCTATAAGCGGGGAGCTGTTTTTT.

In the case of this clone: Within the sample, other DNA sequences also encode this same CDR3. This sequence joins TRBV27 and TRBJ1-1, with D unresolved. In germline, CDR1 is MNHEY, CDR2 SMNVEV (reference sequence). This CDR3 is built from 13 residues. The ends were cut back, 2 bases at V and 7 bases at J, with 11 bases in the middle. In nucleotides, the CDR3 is TGTGCCAGCAGTTTAGCAGGAGCGAATGAAGCTTTCTTT. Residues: CASSLAGANEAFF.

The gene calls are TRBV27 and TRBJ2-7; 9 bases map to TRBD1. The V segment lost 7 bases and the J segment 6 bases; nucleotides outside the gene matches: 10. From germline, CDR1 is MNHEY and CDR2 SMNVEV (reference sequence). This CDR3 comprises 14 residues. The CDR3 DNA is TGTGCCAGCAACCTAGGTGGGACAGGGAGCGAGCAGTACTTC. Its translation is CASNLGGTGSEQYF.

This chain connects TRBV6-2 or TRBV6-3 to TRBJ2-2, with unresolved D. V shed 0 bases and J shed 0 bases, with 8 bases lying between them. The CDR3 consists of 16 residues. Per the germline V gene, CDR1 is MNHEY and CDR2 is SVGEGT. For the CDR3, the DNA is TGTGCCAGCAGTTACTCAAGACGGACGAACACCGGGGAGCTGTTTTTT. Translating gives CASSYSRRTNTGELFF.

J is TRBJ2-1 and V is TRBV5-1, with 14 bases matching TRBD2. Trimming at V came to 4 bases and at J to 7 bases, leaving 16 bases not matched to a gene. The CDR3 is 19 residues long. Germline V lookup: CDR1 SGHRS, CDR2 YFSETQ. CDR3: CASSKRTQRLAGGENEQFF. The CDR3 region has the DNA TGCGCCAGCAGCAAACGAACCCAAAGACTAGCGGGAGGGGAGAATGAGCAGTTCTTC.

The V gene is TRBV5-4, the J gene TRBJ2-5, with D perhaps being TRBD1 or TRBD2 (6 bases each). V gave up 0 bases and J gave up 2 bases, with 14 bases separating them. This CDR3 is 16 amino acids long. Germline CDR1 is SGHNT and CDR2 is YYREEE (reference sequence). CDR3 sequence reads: CASSLVSGAIQETQYF. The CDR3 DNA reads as TGTGCCAGCAGCTTGGTTTCGGGGGCAATACAAGAGACCCAGTACTTC.